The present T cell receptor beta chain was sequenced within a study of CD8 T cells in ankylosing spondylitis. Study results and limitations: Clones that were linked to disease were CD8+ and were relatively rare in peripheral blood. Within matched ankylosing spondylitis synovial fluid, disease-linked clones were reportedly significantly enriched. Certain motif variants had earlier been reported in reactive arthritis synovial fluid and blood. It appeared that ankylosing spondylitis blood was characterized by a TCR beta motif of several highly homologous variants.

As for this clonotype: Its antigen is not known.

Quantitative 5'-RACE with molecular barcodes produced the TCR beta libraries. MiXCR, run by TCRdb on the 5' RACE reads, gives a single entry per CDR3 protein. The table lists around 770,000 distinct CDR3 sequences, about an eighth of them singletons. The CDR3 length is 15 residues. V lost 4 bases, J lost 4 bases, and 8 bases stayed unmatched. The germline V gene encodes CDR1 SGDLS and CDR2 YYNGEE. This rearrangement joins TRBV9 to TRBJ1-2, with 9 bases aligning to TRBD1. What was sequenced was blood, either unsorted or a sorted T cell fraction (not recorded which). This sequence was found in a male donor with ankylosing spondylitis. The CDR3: CASSQMGQGVYGYTF. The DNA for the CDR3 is TGTGCCAGCAGCCAAATGGGACAGGGTGTCTATGGCTACACCTTC.